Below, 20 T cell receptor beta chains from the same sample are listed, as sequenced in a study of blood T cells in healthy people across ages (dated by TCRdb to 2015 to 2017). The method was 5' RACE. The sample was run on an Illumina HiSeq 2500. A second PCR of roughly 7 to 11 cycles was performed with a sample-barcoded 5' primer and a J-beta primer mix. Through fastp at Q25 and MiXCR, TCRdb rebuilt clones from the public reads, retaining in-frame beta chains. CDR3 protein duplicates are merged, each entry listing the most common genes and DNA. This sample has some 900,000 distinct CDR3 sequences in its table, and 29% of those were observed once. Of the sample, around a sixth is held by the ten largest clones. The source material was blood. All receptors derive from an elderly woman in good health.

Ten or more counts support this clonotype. CDR3 region: CATVGYTF. The CDR3 nucleotides are TGTGCCACCGTTGGCTACACCTTC. V usage is TRBV2 and J usage is TRBJ1-2; unclear D gene. Germline V gene lookup returns CDR1 SNHLY and CDR2 FYNNEI. CDR3 length: 8 amino acids. Trimming stripped 10 bases from V and 7 bases from J, with 4 bases between.

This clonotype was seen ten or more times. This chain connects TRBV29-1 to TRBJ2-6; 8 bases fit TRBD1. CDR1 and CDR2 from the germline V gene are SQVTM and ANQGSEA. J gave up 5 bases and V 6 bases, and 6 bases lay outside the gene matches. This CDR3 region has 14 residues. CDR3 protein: CSVTDRGWANVLTF. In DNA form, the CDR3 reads TGCAGCGTGACTGACAGGGGATGGGCCAACGTCCTGACTTTC. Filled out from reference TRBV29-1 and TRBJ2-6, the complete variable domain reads SAVISQKPSRDICQRGTSLTIQCQVDSQVTMMFWYRQQPGQSLTLIATANQGSEATYESGFVIDKFPISRPNLTFSTLTVSNMSPEDSSIYLCSVTDRGWANVLTFGAGSRLTVL.

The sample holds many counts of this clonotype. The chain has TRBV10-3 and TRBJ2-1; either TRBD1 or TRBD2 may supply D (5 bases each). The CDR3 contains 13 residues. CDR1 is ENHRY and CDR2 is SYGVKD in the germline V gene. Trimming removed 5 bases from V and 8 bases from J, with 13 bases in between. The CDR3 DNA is TGTGCCATCAGTCGGGACCCTCAGGATGAGCAGTTCTTC. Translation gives CAISRDPQDEQFF.

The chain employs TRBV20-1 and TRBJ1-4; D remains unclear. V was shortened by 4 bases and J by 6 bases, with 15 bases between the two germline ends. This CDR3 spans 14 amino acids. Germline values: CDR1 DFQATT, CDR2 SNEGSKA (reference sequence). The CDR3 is CSAKDPYAHEKLFF. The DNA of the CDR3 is TGCAGTGCTAAGGACCCCTATGCTCATGAAAAACTGTTTTTT.

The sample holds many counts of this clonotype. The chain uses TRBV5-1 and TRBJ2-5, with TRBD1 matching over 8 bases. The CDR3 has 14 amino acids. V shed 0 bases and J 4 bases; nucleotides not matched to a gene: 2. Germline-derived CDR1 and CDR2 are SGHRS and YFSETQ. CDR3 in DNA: TGCGCCAGCAGCTTGGGGACAGGGTTAGAGACCCAGTACTTC. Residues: CASSLGTGLETQYF.

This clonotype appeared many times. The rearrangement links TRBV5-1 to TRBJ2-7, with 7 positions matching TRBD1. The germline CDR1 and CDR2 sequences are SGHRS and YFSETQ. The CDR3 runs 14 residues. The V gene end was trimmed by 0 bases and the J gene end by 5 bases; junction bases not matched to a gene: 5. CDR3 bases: TGCGCCAGCAGCTTGGGACAGGGCCAGAACGAGCAGTACTTC. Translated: CASSLGQGQNEQYF.

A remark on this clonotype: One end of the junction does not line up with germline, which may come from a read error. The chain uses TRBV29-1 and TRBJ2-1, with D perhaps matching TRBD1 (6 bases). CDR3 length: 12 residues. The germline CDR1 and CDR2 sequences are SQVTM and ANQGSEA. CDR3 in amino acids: CSVAATGPSGIF. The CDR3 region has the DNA TGCAGCGTTGCTGCCACAGGGCCCAGTGGGATCTTC.

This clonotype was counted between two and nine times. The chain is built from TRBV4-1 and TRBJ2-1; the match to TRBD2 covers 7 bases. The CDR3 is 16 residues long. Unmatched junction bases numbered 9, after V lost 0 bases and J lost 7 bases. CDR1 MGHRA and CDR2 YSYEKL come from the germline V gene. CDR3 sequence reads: CASSQEPGPAGNEQFF. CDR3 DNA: TGCGCCAGCAGCCAAGAGCCGGGACCAGCGGGAAATGAGCAGTTCTTC.

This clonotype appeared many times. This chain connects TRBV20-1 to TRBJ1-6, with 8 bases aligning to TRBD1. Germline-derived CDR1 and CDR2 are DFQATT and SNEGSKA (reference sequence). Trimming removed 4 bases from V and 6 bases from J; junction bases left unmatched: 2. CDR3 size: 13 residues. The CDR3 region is CSATGQGNSPLHF. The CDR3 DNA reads TGCAGTGCTACCGGACAGGGTAATTCACCCCTCCACTTT.

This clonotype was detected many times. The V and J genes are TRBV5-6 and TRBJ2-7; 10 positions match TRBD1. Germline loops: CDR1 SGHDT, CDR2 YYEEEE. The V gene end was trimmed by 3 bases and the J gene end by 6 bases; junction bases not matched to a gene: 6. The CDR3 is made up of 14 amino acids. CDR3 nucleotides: TGTGCCAGCAGCTCGTCCCGGGACAGGGGCGAGCAGTACTTC. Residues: CASSSSRDRGEQYF.

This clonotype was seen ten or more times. Here the CDR3 reads CSARDGFGPYEQYF. CDR3 nucleotides: TGCAGTGCTAGAGATGGGTTCGGACCCTACGAGCAGTACTTC. The chain has TRBV20-1 and TRBJ2-7; D not resolved. The length of the CDR3 is 14 residues. Germline lookup yields CDR1 DFQATT and CDR2 SNEGSKA (reference sequence). Trimming removed 0 bases at V and 2 bases at J, with 11 bases between.

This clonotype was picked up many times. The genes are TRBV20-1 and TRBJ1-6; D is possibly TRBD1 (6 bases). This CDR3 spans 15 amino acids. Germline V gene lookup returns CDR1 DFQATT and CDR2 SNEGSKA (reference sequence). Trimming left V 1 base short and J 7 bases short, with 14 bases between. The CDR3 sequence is CSARGAVGGNSPLHF. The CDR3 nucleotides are TGCAGTGCTAGAGGGGCGGTAGGGGGGAATTCACCCCTCCACTTT.

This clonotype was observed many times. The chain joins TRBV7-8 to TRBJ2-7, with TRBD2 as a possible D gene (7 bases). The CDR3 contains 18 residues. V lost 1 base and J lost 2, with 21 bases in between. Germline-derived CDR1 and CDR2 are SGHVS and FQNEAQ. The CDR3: CASSLEYGGLVSTYEQYF. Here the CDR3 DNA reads TGTGCCAGCAGCTTAGAGTACGGGGGGCTAGTAAGCACCTACGAGCAGTACTTC.

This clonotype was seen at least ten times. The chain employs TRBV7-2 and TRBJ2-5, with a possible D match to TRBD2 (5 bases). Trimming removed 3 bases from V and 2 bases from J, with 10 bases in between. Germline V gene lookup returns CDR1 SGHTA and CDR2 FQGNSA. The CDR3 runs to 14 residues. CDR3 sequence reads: CASSFSSFQETQYF. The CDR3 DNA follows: TGTGCCAGCAGCTTTTCTAGCTTTCAAGAGACCCAGTACTTC. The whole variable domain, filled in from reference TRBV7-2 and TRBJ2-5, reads GAGVSQSPSNKVTEKGKDVELRCDPISGHTALYWYRQSLGQGLEFLIYFQGNSAPDKSGLPSDRFSAERTGGSVSTLTIQRTQQEDSAVYLCASSFSSFQETQYFGPGTRLLVL.

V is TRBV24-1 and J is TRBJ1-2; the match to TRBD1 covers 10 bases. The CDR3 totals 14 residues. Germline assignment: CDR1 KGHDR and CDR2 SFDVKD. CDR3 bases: TGTGCTACGAATGGGGGACAGGGGAACTATGGCTACACCTTC. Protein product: CATNGGQGNYGYTF.

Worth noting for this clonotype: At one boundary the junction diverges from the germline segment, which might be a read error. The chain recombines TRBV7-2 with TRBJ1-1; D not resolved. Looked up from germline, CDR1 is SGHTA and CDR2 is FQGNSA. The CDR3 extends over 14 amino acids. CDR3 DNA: TGTGCCAGCAGCCCTCGCGGAATGAACACTAAAGCTTTCTTT. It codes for CASSPRGMNTKAFF.

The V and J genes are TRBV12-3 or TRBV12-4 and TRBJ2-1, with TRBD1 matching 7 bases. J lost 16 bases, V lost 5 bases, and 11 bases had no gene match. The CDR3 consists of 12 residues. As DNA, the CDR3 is TGTGCCAGCAGTAAACAGGGGCTGGCCTACTTCTTC. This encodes CASSKQGLAYFF.

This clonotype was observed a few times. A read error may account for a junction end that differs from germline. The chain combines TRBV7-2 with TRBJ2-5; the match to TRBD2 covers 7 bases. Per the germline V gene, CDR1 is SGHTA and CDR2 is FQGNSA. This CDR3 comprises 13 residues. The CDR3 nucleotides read TGTGCCGGCAGCGTCGCCCCAGGCGGGGGATTGTACTTC. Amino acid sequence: CAGSVAPGGGLYF.

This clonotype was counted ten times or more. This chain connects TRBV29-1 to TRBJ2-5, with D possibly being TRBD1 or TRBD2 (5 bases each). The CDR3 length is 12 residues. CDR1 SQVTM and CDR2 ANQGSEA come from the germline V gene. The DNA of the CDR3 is TGCAGTACCTCCGGGGCCGAGGGGACCCAGTACTTC. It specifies CSTSGAEGTQYF.

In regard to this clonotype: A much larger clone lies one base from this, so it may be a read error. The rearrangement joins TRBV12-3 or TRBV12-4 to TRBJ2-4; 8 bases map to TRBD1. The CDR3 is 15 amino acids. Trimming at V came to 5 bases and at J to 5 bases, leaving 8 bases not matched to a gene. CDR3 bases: TGTGCCAGCAGTCCCCATGGACAGGGTCAAAACATTCAGTACTTC. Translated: CASSPHGQGQNIQYF.